Shown below are 9 T cell receptor beta chains from a single sample sequenced in a study of T cells in localized non-small cell lung cancer. The method was immunoSEQ multiplex PCR; TCRdb's version includes in-frame clones alone and lacks a portion of them. The sample contains about 59,000 clones, roughly nine tenths of which appear only once. This material consisted of peripheral blood, taken before any cancer treatment. These receptors were collected from a man aged 35 to 69 with stage I lung adenocarcinoma.

The rearrangement joins TRBV18 to TRBJ1-1, with TRBD1 matching over 9 bases. CDR3 size: 16 residues. J was trimmed by 5 bases and V by 6 bases; bases with no gene match: 13. Germline CDR1 is KGHSH and CDR2 is LQKENI. CDR3 amino acids: CASSQNTGGGITEAFF. In DNA form, the CDR3 reads TGTGCCAGCTCGCAAAATACAGGGGGCGGAATTACTGAAGCTTTCTTT.

The chain has TRBV5-1 and TRBJ2-2; 14 nucleotides agree with TRBD2. J gave up 5 bases and V 7 bases, and 4 bases lay outside the gene matches. The germline V gene has CDR1 SGHRS and CDR2 YFSETQ. The CDR3 length is 15 residues. The CDR3: CASEGLAGATGELFF. The CDR3 nucleotides are TGCGCCAGCGAGGGACTAGCGGGAGCTACCGGGGAGCTGTTTTTT.

The chain carries TRBV5-4 and TRBJ2-1; D possibly corresponds to TRBD2 (6 bases). The CDR3 length is 15 residues. Germline assignment: CDR1 SGHNT and CDR2 YYREEE (reference sequence). V lost 4 bases to trimming and J lost 6 bases, with 17 bases between them. The chain's CDR3 is CASSRGWSRGNEQFF. CDR3 DNA sequence: TGTGCCAGCAGCCGGGGGTGGAGCCGGGGCAATGAGCAGTTCTTC.

This chain links TRBV6-6 with TRBJ2-3, with D possibly matching TRBD2 (5 bases). Germline loops: CDR1 MNHNY, CDR2 SVGAGI (reference sequence). V gave up 6 bases and J gave up 2 bases, with 15 bases separating them. CDR3 length: 15 residues. Written as DNA, the CDR3 is TGTGCCAGCAGCCCCGGGGTGCGACTCACAGATACGCAGTATTTT. It specifies CASSPGVRLTDTQYF.

The rearrangement links TRBV15 to TRBJ1-1, with 8 positions matching TRBD1. Trimming at V came to 0 bases and at J to 10 bases, leaving 7 bases not matched to a gene. The CDR3 spans 14 residues. Germline CDR1 LNHNV, CDR2 YYDKDF (reference sequence). The DNA of the CDR3 is TGTGCCACCAGCAGAGATACGACAGGGGCGAGAGCTTTCTTT. It yields the protein CATSRDTTGARAFF.

This rearrangement joins TRBV11-2 to TRBJ2-7, with D perhaps matching TRBD1 (6 bases). CDR1 is SGHAT and CDR2 is FQNNGV in the germline V gene. The germline V and J ends were trimmed by 5 bases and 2 bases, with 10 bases remaining between them. The CDR3 covers 13 residues. The CDR3 DNA follows: TGTGCCAGCAGCCCGGGACAAGCCTACGAGCAGTACTTC. It translates to CASSPGQAYEQYF.

The J gene is TRBJ2-7, the V gene TRBV7-2; 9 bases map to TRBD2. The germline V gene encodes CDR1 SGHTA and CDR2 FQGNSA. The CDR3 consists of 13 residues. The trim removed 5 bases at V and 6 bases at J, leaving 5 bases unmatched. The CDR3 DNA reads TGTGCCAGCAGCCCCGGACTAGCGTCCGAGCAGTACTTC. Its protein is CASSPGLASEQYF.

CDR3 sequence (DNA): TGTGCCAGTAGTATACAGGGGGAAGATGAAGCTTTCTTT. Its translation is CASSIQGEDEAFF. This chain joins TRBV19 and TRBJ1-1, with 7 bases fitting TRBD1. J gave up 7 bases and V 2 bases, and 4 bases lay outside the gene matches. Germline V CDR1 and CDR2: LNHDA, SQIVND (reference sequence). The length of the CDR3 is 13 residues.

The chain uses TRBV7-2 and TRBJ2-3, with a weak D call TRBD1 (6 bases). The CDR3 totals 15 residues. V lost 3 bases and J 0 bases, leaving 10 bases between the germline ends. CDR1 is SGHTA, CDR2 FQGNSA, per germline. CDR3 residues: CASSFTGTSTDTQYF. As DNA, the CDR3 is TGTGCCAGCAGCTTCACCGGGACAAGCACAGATACGCAGTATTTT.